This T cell receptor beta chain was recorded in a study of blood T cell repertoires in COVID-19. Across the whole study: The United States, Italy and Spain provided the acute and convalescent COVID-19 samples. Sources were T cells, B-cell-depleted T cells, or PBMCs; the material itself was cDNA or gDNA.

The authors' processing: Estimated nucleated cell counts came from reference gene primer amplification. The assay was immunoSEQ multiplex PCR, and TCRdb's table has in-frame clones only and misses some. V, J and clone size are taken as reported in that table, and D and trimming were inferred from the DNA itself. The sample includes about 310,000 clones, 80% to 90% of them seen just once. Membership in each cohort depended on participant-reported clinical history. Trimming took off 0 bases at V and 6 bases at J, with 13 bases between the two ends. Germline V CDR1 and CDR2: SGHNT, YYREEE (reference sequence). This CDR3 is built from 14 residues.

This chain joins TRBV5-4 and TRBJ2-7, with a possible D match to TRBD2 (5 bases). This TCR was recovered from a woman under 30 who had recovered from COVID-19. Sample: PBMCs or T cells enriched from blood (not recorded which). The CDR3 is CASSLAGLAGEQYF. CDR3 DNA: TGTGCCAGCAGCTTGGCCGGCCTAGCTGGCGAGCAGTACTTC.